A single sample is the source of the 16 T cell receptor beta chains below, sequenced in a study of identifying expanded T cells in peripheral blood. The data were produced by immunoSEQ multiplex PCR, yet TCRdb's version contains in-frame clones alone and is incomplete. The data contain 95,000 to 150,000 clones, about four fifths of them singletons. The sample comprised blood. These receptors were taken from a person aged 18 to 75 in good health.

The V and J genes are TRBV5-1 and TRBJ1-2; D uncertain. Per germline, CDR1 SGHRS and CDR2 YFSETQ. The CDR3 is 14 amino acids. V was clipped by 0 bases and J by 4 bases, with 10 bases between them. CDR3 DNA sequence: TGCGCCAGCAGCTTGGAGGGCTTCGGCTATGGCTACACCTTC. It codes for CASSLEGFGYGYTF.

J is TRBJ2-5 and V is TRBV5-8; D is perhaps TRBD1 (6 bases). Germline V lookup: CDR1 SGHTS, CDR2 YDEGEE. Trimming cost V 6 bases and J 5 bases, with 14 bases left between them. The CDR3 extends over 13 amino acids. Here the CDR3 reads CASTPRGWETQYF. As DNA, the CDR3 is TGTGCCAGCACCCCAAGGGGGTGGGAGACCCAGTACTTC.

The table lists this clone with a count of one. The rearrangement joins TRBV19 to TRBJ2-5; D not resolved. CDR1 is LNHDA, CDR2 SQIVND, per germline (reference sequence). V was shortened by 2 bases and J by 5 bases, with 9 bases between the two germline ends. The CDR3 spans 13 residues. CDR3 DNA: TGTGCCAGTAGTATATGGTCGTTGGAGACCCAGTACTTC. As protein: CASSIWSLETQYF.

The chain employs TRBV18 and TRBJ2-7; possibly TRBD2 for D (5 bases). Germline CDR1 and CDR2: KGHSH and LQKENI. This CDR3 comprises 11 residues. V was shortened by 5 bases and J by 4 bases, with 6 bases between the two germline ends. The CDR3: CASSEGYEQYF. CDR3 bases: TGTGCCAGCTCAGAGGGATACGAGCAGTACTTC.

This chain links TRBV10-3 with TRBJ1-4; D is unresolved. From germline, CDR1 is ENHRY and CDR2 SYGVKD. The CDR3 loop spans 16 amino acids. V was clipped by 5 bases and J by 3 bases, with 16 bases between them. The CDR3 protein is CAISTATVGANEKLFF. The DNA for the CDR3 is TGTGCCATCAGTACGGCGACGGTGGGTGCTAATGAAAAACTGTTTTTT.

The CDR3 here is CASSMGRGMYEQYF. CDR3 DNA sequence: TGTGCCAGTAGTATGGGCAGGGGGATGTACGAGCAGTACTTC. The chain has TRBV19 and TRBJ2-7; the match to TRBD1 covers 7 bases. Losses at the gene ends were 3 bases for V and 4 bases for J; bases not matched to a gene: 6. This CDR3 has 14 residues. Germline values: CDR1 LNHDA, CDR2 SQIVND (reference sequence).

The V and J genes are TRBV6-1 and TRBJ1-6; a weak D match, TRBD1 (5 bases). Trimming removed 7 bases at V and 9 bases at J, with 13 bases between. Germline loops: CDR1 MNHNS, CDR2 SASEGT. This CDR3 region has 13 residues. Here the CDR3 DNA reads TGTGCCAGCAAAAACAGGCTCGGTTCACCCCTCCACTTT. Amino acid sequence: CASKNRLGSPLHF.

This clone has a single count. The chain recombines TRBV18 with TRBJ1-4, with a possible D match to TRBD1 (5 bases). The germline V gene has CDR1 KGHSH and CDR2 LQKENI. This CDR3 is 14 amino acids long. Trimming removed 3 bases at V and 4 bases at J, with 9 bases between. CDR3 DNA: TGTGCCAGCTCACCCCTCGACAGTAATGAAAAACTGTTTTTT. It translates to CASSPLDSNEKLFF.

The V call is TRBV6-4, the J call TRBJ2-7; D gene ambiguous. CDR3 length: 14 residues. Germline loops: CDR1 MRHNA, CDR2 SNTAGT. V lost 2 bases and J lost 4, with 12 bases in between. The CDR3 reads CASSDSFLGYEQYF. The CDR3 DNA sequence: TGTGCCAGCAGTGACAGCTTTCTGGGGTACGAGCAGTACTTC.

The chain couples TRBV9 to TRBJ1-6; TRBD1 matches at 7 bases. From germline, CDR1 is SGDLS and CDR2 YYNGEE. After removal of 3 bases from V and 6 bases from J, the junction contained 6 bases not matched to a gene. This CDR3 contains 15 residues. Here the CDR3 reads CASSGQGSGNSPLHF. The CDR3 bases are TGTGCCAGCAGCGGACAGGGAAGCGGTAATTCACCCCTCCACTTT. Combining the CDR3 with reference TRBV9 and TRBJ1-6 gives the whole variable domain DSGVTQTPKHLITATGQRVTLRCSPRSGDLSVYWYQQSLDQGLQFLIQYYNGEERAKGNILERFSAQQFPDLHSELNLSSLELGDSALYFCASSGQGSGNSPLHFGNGTRLTVT.

This rearrangement joins TRBV19 to TRBJ2-6; 9 nucleotides match TRBD1. J lost 1 base, V lost 6 bases, and 4 bases had no gene match. The CDR3 loop spans 16 amino acids. Germline lookup yields CDR1 LNHDA and CDR2 SQIVND (reference sequence). The CDR3 sequence is CASRTGGASGANVLTF. CDR3 in DNA: TGTGCCAGTAGAACAGGGGGCGCGTCTGGGGCCAACGTCCTGACTTTC.

A few counts support this clone. This sequence joins TRBV6-1 and TRBJ2-7; 8 nucleotides match TRBD1. This CDR3 region has 16 residues. Germline CDR1 reads MNHNS; CDR2 reads SASEGT. V trimming: 1 base; J trimming: 4 bases; junction bases outside the gene matches: 9. CDR3 in amino acids: CASSEVRGRGRYEQYF. Written as DNA, the CDR3 is TGTGCCAGCAGTGAAGTCAGGGGGCGCGGTAGGTACGAGCAGTACTTC.

This chain uses TRBV11-3 with TRBJ2-1, with a weak D call TRBD2 (6 bases). V lost 5 bases to trimming and J lost 6 bases, with 23 bases between them. CDR3 length: 17 residues. Germline V gene data show CDR1 as SGHNT and CDR2 as YENEEA. The CDR3 DNA follows: TGTGCCAGCAGCCCCCTTTTGGAGGGCTCAAGGGGCAATGAGCAGTTCTTC. Translated, it gives CASSPLLEGSRGNEQFF.

J is TRBJ1-1 and V is TRBV9; possible D gene TRBD1, 6 bases. Trimming removed 4 bases from V and 0 bases from J, with 19 bases in between. The germline V gene has CDR1 SGDLS and CDR2 YYNGEE. The CDR3 sequence is 17 residues long. The CDR3 DNA reads as TGTGCCAGCAGCATGCCGTCGGGGGACACAATGAACACTGAAGCTTTCTTT. This gives the protein CASSMPSGDTMNTEAFF.

The chain carries TRBV4-1 and TRBJ2-6, with D hard to call. The germline CDR1 and CDR2 sequences are MGHRA and YSYEKL. Trimming stripped 1 base from V and 2 bases from J, with 0 bases between. The CDR3 totals 13 residues. The CDR3 sequence is CASSQAGANVLTF. The CDR3 DNA reads TGCGCCAGCAGCCAAGCTGGGGCCAACGTCCTGACTTTC.

DNA of the CDR3: TGTGCCAGCAGCTTGAATCTGGGACTAAGGGGAACCTATGGCTACACCTTC. It encodes CASSLNLGLRGTYGYTF. The rearrangement uses TRBV5-8 and TRBJ1-2; tentative D call: TRBD1 (5 bases). This CDR3 comprises 17 residues. V was cut by 1 base and J by 4 bases, with 20 bases left in between. The germline V gene has CDR1 SGHTS and CDR2 YDEGEE.